A single sample gave rise to the 19 T cell receptor beta chains below, sequenced in a study of metastatic and nonmetastatic thyroid tumors. Nobody among the patients had been given any treatment before thyroid surgery. TCRdb called clones again from the PCR reads with MiXCR. Among about 62,000 clones, approximately 4% were seen once, and the ten largest hold about a fifth. The material sequenced was blood. These TCRs come from a female donor with papillary thyroid cancer or a benign thyroid nodule (not recorded which). Some clones in this sample may be carry-over from other donors' samples.

This clone was counted at least ten times. The chain has TRBV4-2 and TRBJ2-5, with 10 bases that match TRBD2. J gave up 7 bases and V 6 bases, and 20 bases lay outside the gene matches. The CDR3 is 18 amino acids. Germline V CDR1 and CDR2: LGHNA, YNFKEQ. CDR3 in amino acids: CASSRILSSGSGEGTQYF. The CDR3 nucleotides are TGTGCCAGCAGTCGGATTCTTTCTAGCGGGAGCGGGGAGGGGACCCAGTACTTC.

The chain is built from TRBV6-1 and TRBJ1-5, with 7 bases lining up with TRBD1. The V gene end was trimmed by 7 bases and the J gene end by 3 bases; junction bases not matched to a gene: 12. This CDR3 has 16 residues. From germline, CDR1 is MNHNS and CDR2 SASEGT. The CDR3 reads CASTDHPDRVNQPQHF. The CDR3 DNA reads as TGTGCCAGCACCGACCATCCTGACAGGGTCAATCAGCCCCAGCATTTT.

This clone was found many times. The V gene is TRBV27, the J gene TRBJ1-1; D is unclear. V was pared by 5 bases and J by 3 bases, with 13 bases between. This CDR3 is 14 amino acids long. Germline assignment: CDR1 MNHEY and CDR2 SMNVEV (reference sequence). The chain's CDR3 is CASSRRRMDTEAFF. CDR3 coding DNA: TGTGCCAGCAGTCGTAGGCGAATGGACACTGAAGCTTTCTTT.

This clone was detected only a few times. The chain carries TRBV6-2 or TRBV6-3 and TRBJ2-1, with TRBD2 matching over 13 bases. This CDR3 is built from 15 residues. V was clipped by 6 bases and J by 4 bases; unmatched bases: 3. In germline, CDR1 is MNHEY, CDR2 SVGEGT. CDR3 amino acids: CASRATSGRYNEQFF. CDR3 bases: TGTGCCAGCAGAGCGACTAGCGGGAGGTACAATGAGCAGTTCTTC.

Ten or more counts support this clone. The J gene is TRBJ2-1, the V gene TRBV20-1; D gene ambiguous. Germline V gene data show CDR1 as DFQATT and CDR2 as SNEGSKA (reference sequence). V was shortened by 0 bases and J by 0 bases, with 18 bases between the two germline ends. The CDR3 runs to 18 residues. In DNA, the CDR3 is TGCAGTGCTAGAGATACACGATACAGACCAAGCTCCTACAATGAGCAGTTCTTC. Its protein product is CSARDTRYRPSSYNEQFF.

Points on this clone: Its ends do not fully match the called genes, so a read error is possible. The chain's CDR3 is CASSLAGARESEHFF. The CDR3 DNA sequence: TGTGCCAGCAGCTTGGCAGGTGCGCGAGAAAGTGAGCATTTCTTC. The chain has TRBV7-9 and TRBJ2-1; D unclear. The CDR3 sequence is 15 residues long. The V gene's germline CDR1 is SEHNR and CDR2 FQNEAQ (reference sequence).

This clone was seen repeatedly, ten times or more. The rearrangement links TRBV7-9 to TRBJ2-7; D remains unclear. Looked up from germline, CDR1 is SEHNR and CDR2 is FQNEAQ (reference sequence). The CDR3 is made up of 14 amino acids. Trimming removed 0 bases at V and 3 bases at J, with 9 bases between. Here the CDR3 reads CASSLAASFYEQYF. The CDR3 DNA sequence: TGTGCCAGCAGCTTAGCGGCCAGCTTCTACGAGCAGTACTTC.

The chain combines TRBV4-2 with TRBJ2-7; 7 nucleotides line up with TRBD2. The V gene end was trimmed by 0 bases and the J gene end by 3 bases; junction bases not matched to a gene: 5. Germline assignment: CDR1 LGHNA and CDR2 YNFKEQ. The CDR3 sequence is 15 residues long. The CDR3 loop is CASSQEAASGYEQYF. The CDR3 region has the DNA TGTGCCAGCAGCCAAGAGGCGGCTAGCGGCTACGAGCAGTACTTC.

This clone has at least ten counts. J is TRBJ2-1 and V is TRBV7-2, with 8 bases aligning to TRBD2. CDR3 size: 13 residues. CDR1 and CDR2 (germline): SGHTA, FQGNSA. J was trimmed by 10 bases and V by 5 bases; bases with no gene match: 7. In DNA, the CDR3 is TGTGCCAGCAGCGATTTTAGCGGGACGGAGCAGTTCTTC. It specifies CASSDFSGTEQFF.

This clone was seen repeatedly, ten times or more. The same CDR3 also results from other DNA sequences found in this sample. The chain has TRBV6-1 and TRBJ2-3; 8 nucleotides line up with TRBD2. Germline CDR1 and CDR2: MNHNS and SASEGT. V lost 7 bases to trimming and J lost 5 bases; unmatched junction nucleotides: 23. The CDR3 has 19 amino acids. The CDR3 loop reads CASIHYPGLEGGGVDTQYF. CDR3 DNA: TGTGCCAGCATTCACTACCCGGGACTAGAGGGGGGGGGAGTAGATACGCAGTATTTT.

This clone was seen ten or more times. V is TRBV27 and J is TRBJ2-7; D perhaps matches TRBD2 (6 bases). CDR3 size: 15 residues. CDR1 is MNHEY and CDR2 is SMNVEV in the germline V gene (reference sequence). Trimming took 4 bases from V and 4 from J, leaving 17 bases between them. The CDR3 DNA reads as TGTGCCAGCAGTTATAGGGCAGCGGGCCGATACGAGCAGTACTTC. Its translation: CASSYRAAGRYEQYF.

The V and J genes are TRBV7-9 and TRBJ1-1; D call uncertain. Trimming took off 1 base at V and 7 bases at J, with 13 bases between the two ends. The CDR3 runs to 14 residues. Germline CDR1 SEHNR, CDR2 FQNEAQ (reference sequence). CDR3 region: CASSLDLTTVEAFF. DNA for the CDR3: TGTGCCAGCAGCTTAGACCTAACGACGGTTGAAGCTTTCTTT.

The chain has TRBV11-2 and TRBJ2-7; maybe TRBD2 (5 bases). The germline V and J ends were trimmed by 5 bases and 3 bases, with 11 bases remaining between them. In germline, CDR1 is SGHAT, CDR2 FQNNGV. The CDR3 covers 13 residues. The CDR3 reads CASSPRGFYEQYF. CDR3 DNA: TGTGCCAGCAGCCCCCGGGGATTCTACGAGCAGTACTTC.

DNA for the CDR3: TGTGCCAGCAGTAATCGGGTCTCCTACGAGCAGTACTTC. Translating it yields CASSNRVSYEQYF. This chain uses TRBV6-1 with TRBJ2-7, with no clear D. CDR1 is MNHNS and CDR2 is SASEGT in the germline V gene. V was cut by 5 bases and J by 0 bases, with 8 bases left in between. CDR3 length: 13 residues.

This clone was detected many times. The chain recombines TRBV6-2 or TRBV6-3 with TRBJ2-5; D is possibly TRBD1 (6 bases). Germline CDR1 is MNHEY and CDR2 is SVGEGT. The CDR3 spans 16 residues. V was trimmed by 6 bases and J by 2 bases, leaving 19 bases between them. This CDR3 reads CASSPHVTGKQETQYF. CDR3 DNA: TGTGCCAGCAGCCCCCATGTAACAGGGAAACAAGAGACCCAGTACTTC.

This clone was seen repeatedly, ten times or more. The chain has TRBV6-1 and TRBJ2-7; D is perhaps TRBD1 (6 bases). V was pared by 6 bases and J by 3 bases, with 18 bases between. The CDR3 spans 15 residues. Germline loops: CDR1 MNHNS, CDR2 SASEGT. CDR3 coding DNA: TGTGCCAGCAGCTCAATCGGACAGACGATCTACGAGCAGTACTTC. Protein product: CASSSIGQTIYEQYF.

As regards this clone: Sequence at one end of the junction differs from germline and may be a read error. Other DNA sequences in the same sample also yield this CDR3. This chain connects TRBV12-3 or TRBV12-4 to TRBJ1-2, with D maybe TRBD1 (5 bases). This CDR3 has 13 amino acids. The CDR3 protein is CASRAQGEYGYTF. The CDR3 DNA follows: TGCGCCAGCAGAGCCCAGGGAGAGTACGGCTACACCTTC.

This clone was detected ten times or more. The rearrangement uses TRBV20-1 and TRBJ2-5; 12 bases fit TRBD2. CDR3 length: 14 residues. The J segment lost 7 bases and the V segment lost 6 bases, leaving 9 bases of the junction unmatched. Germline V gene lookup returns CDR1 DFQATT and CDR2 SNEGSKA (reference sequence). CDR3 region: CSATGLAGKVTQYF. In DNA, the CDR3 is TGCAGTGCGACCGGACTAGCGGGAAAGGTGACCCAGTACTTC.

This clone was recorded many times. V is TRBV5-6 and J is TRBJ2-5, with 9 bases fitting TRBD1. From germline, CDR1 is SGHDT and CDR2 YYEEEE. V shed 4 bases, J shed 2 bases, and the junction held 9 bases outside the gene matches. There are 16 residues in the CDR3. The CDR3 sequence: CASSPGQGWGQETQYF. DNA for the CDR3: TGTGCCAGCAGCCCGGGACAGGGATGGGGGCAAGAGACCCAGTACTTC.